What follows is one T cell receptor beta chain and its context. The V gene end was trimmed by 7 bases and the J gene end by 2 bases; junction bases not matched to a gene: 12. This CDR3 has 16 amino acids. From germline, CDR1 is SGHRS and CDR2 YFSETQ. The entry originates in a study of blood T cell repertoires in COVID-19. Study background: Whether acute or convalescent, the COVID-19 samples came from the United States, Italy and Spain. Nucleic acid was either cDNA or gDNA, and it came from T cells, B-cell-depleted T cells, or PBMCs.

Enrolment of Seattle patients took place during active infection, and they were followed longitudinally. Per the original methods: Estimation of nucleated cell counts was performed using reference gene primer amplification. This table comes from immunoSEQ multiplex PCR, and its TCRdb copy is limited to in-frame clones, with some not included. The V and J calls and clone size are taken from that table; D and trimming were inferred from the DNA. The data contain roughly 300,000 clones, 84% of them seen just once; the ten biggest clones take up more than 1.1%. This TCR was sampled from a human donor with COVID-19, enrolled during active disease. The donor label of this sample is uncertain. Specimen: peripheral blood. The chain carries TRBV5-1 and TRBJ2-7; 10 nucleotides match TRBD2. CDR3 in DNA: TGCGCCAGCGCCGGGACTAGCGCCTTAGACGCCTACGAGCAGTACTTC. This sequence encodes CASAGTSALDAYEQYF.